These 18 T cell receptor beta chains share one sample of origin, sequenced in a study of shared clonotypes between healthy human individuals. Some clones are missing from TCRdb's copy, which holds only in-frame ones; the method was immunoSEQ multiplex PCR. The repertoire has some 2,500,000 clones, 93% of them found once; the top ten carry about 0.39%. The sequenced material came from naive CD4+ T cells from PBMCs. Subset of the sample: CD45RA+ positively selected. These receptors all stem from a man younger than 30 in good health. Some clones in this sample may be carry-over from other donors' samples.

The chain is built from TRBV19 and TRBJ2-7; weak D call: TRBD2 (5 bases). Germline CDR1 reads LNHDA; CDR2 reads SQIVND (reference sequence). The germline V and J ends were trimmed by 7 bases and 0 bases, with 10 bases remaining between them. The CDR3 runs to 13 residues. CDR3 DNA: TGTGCCAGTAAGGAGGCCCTCTCCTACGAGCAGTACTTC. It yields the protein CASKEALSYEQYF.

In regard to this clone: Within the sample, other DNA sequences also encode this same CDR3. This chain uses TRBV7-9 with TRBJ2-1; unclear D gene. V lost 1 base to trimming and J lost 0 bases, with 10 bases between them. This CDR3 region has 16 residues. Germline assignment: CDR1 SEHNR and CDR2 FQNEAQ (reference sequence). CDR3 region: CASSLGAGSSYNEQFF. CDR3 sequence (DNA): TGTGCCAGCAGCTTAGGGGCCGGAAGCTCCTACAATGAGCAGTTCTTC.

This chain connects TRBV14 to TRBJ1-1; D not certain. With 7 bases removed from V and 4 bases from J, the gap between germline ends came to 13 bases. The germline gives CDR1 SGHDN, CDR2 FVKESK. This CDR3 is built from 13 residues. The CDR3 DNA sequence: TGTGCCAGCACCCTCGGGCAAATCACTGAAGCTTTCTTT. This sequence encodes CASTLGQITEAFF.

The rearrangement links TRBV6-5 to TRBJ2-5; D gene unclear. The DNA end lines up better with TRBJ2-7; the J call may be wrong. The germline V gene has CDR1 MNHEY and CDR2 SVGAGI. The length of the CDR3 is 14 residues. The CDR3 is CASSADHLLYEQYF. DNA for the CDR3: TGTGCCAGCAGTGCGGACCACCTTCTATACGAGCAGTACTTC.

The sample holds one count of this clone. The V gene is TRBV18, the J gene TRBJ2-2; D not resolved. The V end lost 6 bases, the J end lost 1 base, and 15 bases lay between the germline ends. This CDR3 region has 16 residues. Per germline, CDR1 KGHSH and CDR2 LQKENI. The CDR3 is CASSPKPIQNTGELFF. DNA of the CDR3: TGTGCCAGCTCTCCCAAACCAATCCAGAACACCGGGGAGCTGTTTTTT.

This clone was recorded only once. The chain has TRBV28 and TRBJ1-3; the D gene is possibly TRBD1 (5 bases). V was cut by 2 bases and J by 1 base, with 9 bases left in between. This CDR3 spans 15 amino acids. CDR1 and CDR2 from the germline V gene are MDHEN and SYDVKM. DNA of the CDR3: TGTGCCAGCAGTTTACCTGGGGGGTCTGGAAACACCATATATTTT. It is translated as CASSLPGGSGNTIYF. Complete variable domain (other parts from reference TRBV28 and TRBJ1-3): DVKVTQSSRYLVKRTGEKVFLECVQDMDHENMFWYRQDPGLGLRLIYFSYDVKMKEKGDIPEGYSVSREKKERFSLILESASTNQTSMYLCASSLPGGSGNTIYFGEGSWLTVV.

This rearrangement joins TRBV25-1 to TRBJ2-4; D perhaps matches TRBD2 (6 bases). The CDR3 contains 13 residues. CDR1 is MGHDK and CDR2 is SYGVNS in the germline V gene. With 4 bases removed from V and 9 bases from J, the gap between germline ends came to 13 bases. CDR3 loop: CASSALGEAIQYF. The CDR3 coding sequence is TGTGCCAGCAGTGCCCTAGGGGAGGCCATTCAGTACTTC.

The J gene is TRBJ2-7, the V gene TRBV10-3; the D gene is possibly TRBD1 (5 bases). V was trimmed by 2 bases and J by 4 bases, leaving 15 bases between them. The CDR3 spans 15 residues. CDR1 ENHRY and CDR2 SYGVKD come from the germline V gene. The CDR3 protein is CAISERGHGIYEQYF. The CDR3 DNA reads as TGTGCCATCAGTGAGAGGGGCCACGGAATTTACGAGCAGTACTTC.

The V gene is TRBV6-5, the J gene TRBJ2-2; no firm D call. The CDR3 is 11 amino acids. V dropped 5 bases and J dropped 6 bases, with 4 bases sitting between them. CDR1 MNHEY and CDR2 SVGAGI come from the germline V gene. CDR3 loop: CASSKAGELFF. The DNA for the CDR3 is TGTGCCAGCAGTAAGGCCGGGGAGCTGTTTTTT.

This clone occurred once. The CDR3 coding sequence is TGCGCCAGCAGCCCGGGGCCCGGGGGTACAGGGGGCGCATATGGCTACACCTTC. This sequence encodes CASSPGPGGTGGAYGYTF. V and J are TRBV5-1 and TRBJ1-2; 9 bases match TRBD1. The CDR3 loop spans 18 amino acids. The V gene end was trimmed by 4 bases and the J gene end by 5 bases; junction bases not matched to a gene: 18. The germline gives CDR1 SGHRS, CDR2 YFSETQ. The full variable domain, with the rest looked up from reference TRBV5-1 and TRBJ1-2, is KAGVTQTPRYLIKTRGQQVTLSCSPISGHRSVSWYQQTPGQGLQFLFEYFSETQRNKGNFPGRFSGRQFSNSRSEMNVSTLELGDSALYLCASSPGPGGTGGAYGYTFGSGTRLTVV.

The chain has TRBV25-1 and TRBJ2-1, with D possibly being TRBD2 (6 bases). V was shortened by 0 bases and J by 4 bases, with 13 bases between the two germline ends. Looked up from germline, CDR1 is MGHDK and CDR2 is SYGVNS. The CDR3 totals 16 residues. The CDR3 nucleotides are TGTGCCAGCAGTGAATATTCGGGGGAGCGGTACAATGAGCAGTTCTTC. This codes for CASSEYSGERYNEQFF. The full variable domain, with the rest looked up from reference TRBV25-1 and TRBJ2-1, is EADIYQTPRYLVIGTGKKITLECSQTMGHDKMYWYQQDPGMELHLIHYSYGVNSTEKGDLSSESTVSRIRTEHFPLTLESARPSHTSQYLCASSEYSGERYNEQFFGPGTRLTVL.

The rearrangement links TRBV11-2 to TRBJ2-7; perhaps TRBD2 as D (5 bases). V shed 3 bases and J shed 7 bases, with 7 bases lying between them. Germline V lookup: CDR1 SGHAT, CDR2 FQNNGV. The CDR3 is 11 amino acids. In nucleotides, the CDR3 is TGTGCCAGCAGCTTCACTAGTGAGCAGTACTTC. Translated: CASSFTSEQYF.

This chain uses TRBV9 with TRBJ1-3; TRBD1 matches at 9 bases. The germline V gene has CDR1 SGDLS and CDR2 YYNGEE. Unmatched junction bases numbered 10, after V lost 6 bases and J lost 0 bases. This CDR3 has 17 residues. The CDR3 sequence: CASNPTGGPSSGNTIYF. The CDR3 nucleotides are TGTGCCAGCAACCCCACAGGGGGCCCCAGCTCTGGAAACACCATATATTTT.

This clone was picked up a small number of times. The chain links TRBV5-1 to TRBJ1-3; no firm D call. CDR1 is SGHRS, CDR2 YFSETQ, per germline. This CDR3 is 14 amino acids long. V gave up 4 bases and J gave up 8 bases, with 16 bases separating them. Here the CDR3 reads CASSPGWVLDTIYF. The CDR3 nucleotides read TGCGCCAGCAGCCCGGGTTGGGTCTTGGACACCATATATTTT.

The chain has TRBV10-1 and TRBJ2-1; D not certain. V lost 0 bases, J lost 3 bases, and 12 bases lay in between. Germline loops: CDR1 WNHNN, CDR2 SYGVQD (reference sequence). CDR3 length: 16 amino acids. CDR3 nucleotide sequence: TGCGCCAGCAGTGAGTCGGAAGGACCTCGCTACAATGAGCAGTTCTTC. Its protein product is CASSESEGPRYNEQFF.

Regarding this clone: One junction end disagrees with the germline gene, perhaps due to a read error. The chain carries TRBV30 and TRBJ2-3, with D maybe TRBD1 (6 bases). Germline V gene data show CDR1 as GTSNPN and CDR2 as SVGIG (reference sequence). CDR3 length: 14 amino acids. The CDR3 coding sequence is TGTGCCTGGAGTAAGACAGGATTCACAGATCCGCAGTATTTT. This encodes CAWSKTGFTDPQYF.

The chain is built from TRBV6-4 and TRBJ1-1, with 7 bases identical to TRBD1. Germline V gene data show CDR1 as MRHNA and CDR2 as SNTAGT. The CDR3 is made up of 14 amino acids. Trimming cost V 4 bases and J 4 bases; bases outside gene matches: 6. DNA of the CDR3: TGTGCCAGCAGTGGGCGGGACAGTCTCACTGAAGCTTTCTTT. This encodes CASSGRDSLTEAFF.

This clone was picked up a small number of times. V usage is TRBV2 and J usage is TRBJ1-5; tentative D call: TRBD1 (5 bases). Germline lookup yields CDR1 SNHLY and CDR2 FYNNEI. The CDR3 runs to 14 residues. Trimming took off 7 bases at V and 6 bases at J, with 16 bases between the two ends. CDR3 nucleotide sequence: TGTGCCAGCACGGCGGCGGGGGTACCTCAGCCCCAGCATTTT. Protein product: CASTAAGVPQPQHF.